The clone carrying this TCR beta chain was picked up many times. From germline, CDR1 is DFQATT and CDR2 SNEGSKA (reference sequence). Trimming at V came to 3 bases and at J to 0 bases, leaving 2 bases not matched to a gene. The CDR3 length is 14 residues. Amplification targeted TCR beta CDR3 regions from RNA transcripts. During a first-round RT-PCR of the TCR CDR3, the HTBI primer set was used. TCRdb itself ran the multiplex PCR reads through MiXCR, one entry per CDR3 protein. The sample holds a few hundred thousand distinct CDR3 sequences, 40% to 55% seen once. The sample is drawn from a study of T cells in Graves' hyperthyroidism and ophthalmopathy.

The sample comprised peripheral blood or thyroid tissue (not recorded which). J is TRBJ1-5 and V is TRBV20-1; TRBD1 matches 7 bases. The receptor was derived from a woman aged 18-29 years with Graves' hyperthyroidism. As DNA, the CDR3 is TGCAGTGCTAGCGACAGGGATAGCAATCAGCCCCAGCATTTT. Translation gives CSASDRDSNQPQHF.